This is a list of T cell receptor beta chains from one sample in a study of control samples from healthy donors and cancer patients. Produced via immunoSEQ multiplex PCR; TCRdb's table is partial and in-frame only. The repertoire has 100,000 to 150,000 clones, around 92% of them found once; the top ten carry under 9%. Sequencing was performed on PBMCs. These receptors were obtained from a man aged 50-60 years with head and neck cancer. Each CDR3 is given with its conserved first and last residue. The D gene is left open where the match is weak. The size entry is marked missing in some rows and otherwise reads once, few, many or a size class.

>TRBJ2-3|TRBD2|-|TRBV9
TGTGCCAGCAGCGGGACTAGCGGGGGCAGCACAGATACGCAGTATTTT
CASSGTSGGSTDTQYF
>TRBJ1-2|-|-|TRBV3-1/TRBV3-2
TGTGCCAGCAGCCAAGGACTAGTTTTCGGCTACACCTTC
CASSQGLVFGYTF
>TRBJ2-5|-|-|TRBV5-4
TGTGCCAGCAGCTTGGGAGGAGATCAAGAGACCCAGTACTTC
CASSLGGDQETQYF
>TRBJ2-3|-|-|TRBV5-1
TGCGCCAGCAGCTTGTCTAGCGTGCAAGATACGCAGTATTTT
CASSLSSVQDTQYF
>TRBJ1-1|TRBD1|-|TRBV30
TGTGCCTGGAGTCGGACAGGGGGCCAGCGCACTGAAGCTTTCTTT
CAWSRTGGQRTEAFF
>TRBJ2-7|TRBD1|-|TRBV4-1
TGCGCCAGCAGCCGAGGTGGGACAGGGGTATACGAGCAGTACTTC
CASSRGGTGVYEQYF
>TRBJ2-5|-|-|TRBV7-6
TGTGCCAGCAGCTCGCCCGGACTGAGGTACCAAGAGACCCAGTACTTC
CASSSPGLRYQETQYF
>TRBJ1-5|-|once|TRBV10-3
TGTGCCACCCACAGGGAGTGGGATCAGCCCCAGCATTTT
CATHREWDQPQHF
>TRBJ2-7|TRBD2|-|TRBV6-2/TRBV6-3
TGTGCCAGCAGTTACCCCCGGTTGCGCGGGAGCTCCTACGAGCAGTACTTC
CASSYPRLRGSSYEQYF
>TRBJ1-1|TRBD1|-|TRBV19
TGTGCCAGTAGTTCTGGGACAGTGAACACTGAAGCTTTCTTT
CASSSGTVNTEAFF
>TRBJ1-1|-|-|TRBV7-8
TGTGCCAGCTTTCCCGCGTTAGAGAGGAATCGACCCGTGAACACTGAAGCTTTCTTT
CASFPALERNRPVNTEAFF